Sequencing of this TCR beta chain was carried out in a study of T cells after yellow fever vaccination. Study-level information: Preparation used SMART-Seq v4 Ultra Low Input for the low-cell-number fractions.

Germline V lookup: CDR1 SGHDT, CDR2 YYEEEE. V gave up 2 bases and J gave up 3 bases, with 8 bases separating them. The CDR3 contains 13 residues. This clonotype was counted between two and nine times. The antigen remains unidentified. Whole-study results and caveats: Post-booster samples contained most primary-vaccination clones (more than 95% CD4, about 87% CD8). Compared with primary, the secondary response was weaker and peaked at day 5, not 15.

TCRdb re-called the 5' RACE reads through MiXCR, storing one row per CDR3 protein. The sample yields about 580,000 distinct CDR3 sequences, approximately 16% seen once. The rearrangement uses TRBV5-6 and TRBJ1-1; the D gene is possibly TRBD1 (5 bases). The TCR originated in a man between 18 and 35 years old who received the YFV17D yellow fever vaccine. The sample in question was PBMCs, obtained about 5 days after the first yellow fever vaccination. As DNA, the CDR3 is TGTGCCAGCAGCTTAGGGGATTACACTGAAGCTTTCTTT. Translation: CASSLGDYTEAFF.